A single sample gave rise to the 9 T cell receptor beta chains below, sequenced in a study of T-cell reconstitution after alpha-beta-depleted transplantation in children. TCRbeta library construction was performed incorporating unique molecular identifiers. TCRdb called the PCR reads again in MiXCR, with one record for every CDR3 protein. The profile shows a few hundred thousand distinct CDR3 sequences, roughly 44% of them singletons. The sample consisted of PBMCs, taken before TCRalphabeta/CD19-depleted stem cell transplant. Source of these receptors: a girl aged 2 to 10 with aplastic anemia, due to receive a stem cell transplant.

This clonotype turned up a few times. The chain combines TRBV28 with TRBJ2-1; no reliable D call. Trimming shortened V by 1 base and J by 7 bases, and 14 bases separated the two germline ends. This CDR3 contains 15 residues. CDR1 is MDHEN and CDR2 is SYDVKM in the germline V gene. CDR3 amino acids: CASSLSLRMGNEQFF. The CDR3 DNA reads TGTGCCAGCAGTTTATCTCTCAGGATGGGGAATGAGCAGTTCTTC.

The rearrangement uses TRBV7-2 and TRBJ2-5, with 8 bases identical to TRBD2. The length of the CDR3 is 15 residues. CDR1 is SGHTA and CDR2 is FQGNSA in the germline V gene. J gave up 2 bases and V 3 bases, and 5 bases lay outside the gene matches. The CDR3 nucleotides read TGTGCCAGCAGCTTTGCCGGGACTAGACAAGAGACCCAGTACTTC. Residues: CASSFAGTRQETQYF.

This rearrangement joins TRBV29-1 to TRBJ2-3; 9 bases map to TRBD1. Trimming at V came to 7 bases and at J to 3 bases, leaving 11 bases not matched to a gene. This CDR3 spans 15 amino acids. CDR1 is SQVTM and CDR2 is ANQGSEA in the germline V gene. CDR3 sequence: CSAKTGQGRTDTQYF. In DNA form, the CDR3 reads TGCAGCGCTAAGACGGGACAGGGTCGTACAGATACGCAGTATTTT.

The chain uses TRBV20-1 and TRBJ2-7; no reliable D call. The CDR3 has 15 amino acids. Per the germline V gene, CDR1 is DFQATT and CDR2 is SNEGSKA (reference sequence). The V gene lost 1 base and the J gene lost 0 bases, with 13 bases spanning the gap. The CDR3 coding sequence is TGCAGTGCTAGAGGCGGTGGGGTTATCTCCTACGAGCAGTACTTC. Translation: CSARGGGVISYEQYF.

This clonotype occurred a few times. The gene calls are TRBV10-1 and TRBJ2-1; 10 bases map to TRBD1. CDR1 is WNHNN and CDR2 is SYGVQD in the germline V gene (reference sequence). The CDR3 sequence is 13 residues long. Trimming took 6 bases from V and 10 from J; bases not matched to a gene: 6. CDR3 amino acids: CASSPGTGVEQFF. The CDR3 DNA reads as TGCGCCAGCAGCCCCGGGACAGGGGTGGAGCAGTTCTTC.

This clonotype has more than one count but fewer than ten. The chain has TRBV20-1 and TRBJ2-3; TRBD2 aligns across 9 bases. V shed 3 bases and J 2 bases; nucleotides not matched to a gene: 6. Per the germline V gene, CDR1 is DFQATT and CDR2 is SNEGSKA (reference sequence). The CDR3 is 15 residues long. In nucleotides, the CDR3 is TGCAGTGCTAGGGCGGGAGGGCCTAACACAGATACGCAGTATTTT. It specifies CSARAGGPNTDTQYF.

The chain joins TRBV21-1 to TRBJ2-6; the listed D gene, TRBD1, was not tested against the DNA. TRBV21-1 is recorded as a pseudogene. The CDR3 length is 17 residues. The CDR3 is CASSVRRQFSGANVLTF. DNA for the CDR3: TGTGCCAGCAGCGTCCGAAGACAGTTCTCTGGGGCCAACGTCCTGACTTTC.

The chain links TRBV30 to TRBJ2-7; unclear D gene. This CDR3 is 14 amino acids long. V lost 3 bases and J 1 base, leaving 13 bases between the germline ends. CDR1 GTSNPN and CDR2 SVGIG come from the germline V gene (reference sequence). The CDR3: CAWRRATPSYEQYF. For the CDR3, the DNA is TGTGCCTGGAGAAGGGCCACGCCGTCCTACGAGCAGTACTTC.

This clonotype was counted only a few times. The rearrangement links TRBV11-2 to TRBJ2-1; 10 bases map to TRBD2. There are 16 residues in the CDR3. Germline-derived CDR1 and CDR2 are SGHAT and FQNNGV. The V gene end was trimmed by 0 bases and the J gene end by 10 bases; junction bases not matched to a gene: 9. CDR3 loop: CASSLEGLAGVREQFF. CDR3 nucleotide sequence: TGTGCCAGCAGCTTAGAGGGCCTAGCGGGAGTTAGAGAGCAGTTCTTC.